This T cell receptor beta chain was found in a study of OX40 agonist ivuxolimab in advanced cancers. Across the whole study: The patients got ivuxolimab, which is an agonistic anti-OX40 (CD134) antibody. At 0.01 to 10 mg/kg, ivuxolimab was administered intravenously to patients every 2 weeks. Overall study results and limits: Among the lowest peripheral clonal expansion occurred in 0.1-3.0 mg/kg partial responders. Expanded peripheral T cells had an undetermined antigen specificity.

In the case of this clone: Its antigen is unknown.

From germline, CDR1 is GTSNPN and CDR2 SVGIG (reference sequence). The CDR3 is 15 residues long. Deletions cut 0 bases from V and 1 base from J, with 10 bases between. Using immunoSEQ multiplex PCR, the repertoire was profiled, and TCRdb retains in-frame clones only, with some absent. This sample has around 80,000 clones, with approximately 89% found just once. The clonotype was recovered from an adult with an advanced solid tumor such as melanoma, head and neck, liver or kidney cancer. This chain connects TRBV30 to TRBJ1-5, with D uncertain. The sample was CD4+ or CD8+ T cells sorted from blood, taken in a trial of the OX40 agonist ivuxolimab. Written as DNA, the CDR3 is TGTGCCTGGAGTGTACTATTAGGGAGCAATCAGCCCCAGCATTTT. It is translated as CAWSVLLGSNQPQHF.